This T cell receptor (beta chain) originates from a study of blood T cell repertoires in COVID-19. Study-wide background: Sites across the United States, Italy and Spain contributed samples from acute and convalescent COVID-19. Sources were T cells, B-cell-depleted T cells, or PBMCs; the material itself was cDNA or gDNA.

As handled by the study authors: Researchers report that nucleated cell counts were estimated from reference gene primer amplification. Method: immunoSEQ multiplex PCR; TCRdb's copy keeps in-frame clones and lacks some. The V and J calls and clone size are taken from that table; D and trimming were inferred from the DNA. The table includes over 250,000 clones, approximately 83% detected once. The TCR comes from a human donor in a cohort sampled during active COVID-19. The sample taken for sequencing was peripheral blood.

The CDR3 DNA is TGTGCCAGTAGTATTCGACTAGCGGGAGGATTTGGGCAGTTCTTC. It translates to CASSIRLAGGFGQFF. This chain joins TRBV19 and TRBJ2-1; 13 bases are shared with TRBD2. Germline lookup yields CDR1 LNHDA and CDR2 SQIVND (reference sequence). The CDR3 covers 15 residues. After removal of 3 bases from V and 12 bases from J, the junction contained 8 bases not matched to a gene.